This passage covers 11 T cell receptor beta chains from one sample sequenced in a study of T cell repertoires in cytomegalovirus infection. For these TCRs, the target antigens are not known. TCRdb re-analysed the reads in MiXCR, keeping a single row per CDR3 protein. The data show some 920,000 distinct CDR3 sequences, with approximately 31% seen just once and 13% held by the top ten. The input for sequencing was cultured CD8+ T cells from PBMCs, taken from culture after CMV antigen stimulation. The receptor source for this set is a human donor in good health (CMV status not recorded). Some clones in this sample may be carry-over from other donors' samples.

This clonotype was seen at least ten times. The chain couples TRBV7-8 to TRBJ2-5; D is tentatively TRBD1 or TRBD2 (6 bases each). The CDR3 length is 15 residues. Germline CDR1 and CDR2: SGHVS and FQNEAQ. V was trimmed by 4 bases and J by 5 bases, leaving 17 bases between them. This chain's CDR3 is CASSSPPLGGETQYF. The CDR3 nucleotides read TGTGCCAGCAGCTCGCCTCCTTTGGGGGGCGAGACCCAGTACTTC.

The CDR3 region is CASRARGEAYEQYV. DNA for the CDR3: TGTGCCAGCAGGGCCCGGGGCGAGGCCTACGAGCAGTACGTC. The chain employs TRBV6-2 or TRBV6-3 and TRBJ2-7, with D possibly being TRBD1 or TRBD2 (5 bases each). CDR1 and CDR2 from the germline V gene are MNHEY and SVGEGT. The CDR3 has 14 amino acids. Deletions cut 6 bases from V and 2 bases from J, with 14 bases between.

The chain links TRBV7-9 to TRBJ1-2; 12 nucleotides line up with TRBD1. V gave up 6 bases and J gave up 4 bases; unmatched junction bases: 6. CDR1 and CDR2 (germline): SEHNR, FQNEAQ (reference sequence). There are 15 residues in the CDR3. The CDR3 loop reads CASRGQGAQGYGYTF. The CDR3 DNA reads as TGTGCCAGCAGGGGACAGGGGGCGCAAGGCTATGGCTACACCTTC. Full variable domain (remainder filled in from reference TRBV7-9 and TRBJ1-2): DTGVSQNPRHKITKRGQNVTFRCDPISEHNRLYWYRQTLGQGPEFLTYFQNEAQLEKSRLLSDRFSAERPKGSFSTLEIQRTEQGDSAMYLCASRGQGAQGYGYTFGSGTRLTVV.

This clonotype was counted only a few times. The chain couples TRBV27 to TRBJ1-2; possible D gene TRBD1, 5 bases. V was trimmed by 5 bases and J by 4 bases, leaving 14 bases between them. Germline V CDR1 and CDR2: MNHEY, SMNVEV (reference sequence). CDR3 size: 14 residues. This CDR3 reads CASSPSGTAYGYTF. The CDR3 nucleotides read TGTGCCAGCAGTCCATCCGGGACGGCCTATGGCTACACCTTC.

This clonotype showed up many times. V gene TRBV7-9 combines with J gene TRBJ2-1; D not certain. This CDR3 is 14 amino acids long. V shed 2 bases and J shed 5 bases, with 10 bases lying between them. CDR1 is SEHNR, CDR2 FQNEAQ, per germline (reference sequence). CDR3: CASSLSGINNEQFF. The CDR3 region has the DNA TGTGCCAGCAGCTTATCGGGCATTAACAATGAGCAGTTCTTC.

The rearrangement uses TRBV24-1 and TRBJ2-2; D possibly corresponds to TRBD2 (6 bases). V shed 4 bases and J shed 3 bases, with 8 bases lying between them. The germline V gene has CDR1 KGHDR and CDR2 SFDVKD. The length of the CDR3 is 14 residues. CDR3 DNA: TGTGCCACCAGTGACGGGACTTACACCGGGGAGCTGTTTTTT. Protein: CATSDGTYTGELFF.

This clonotype came up a few times. The chain links TRBV6-6 to TRBJ1-1; D call uncertain. Trimming removed 6 bases at V and 8 bases at J, with 19 bases between. The CDR3 is made up of 14 amino acids. Germline values: CDR1 MNHNY, CDR2 SVGAGI (reference sequence). CDR3 sequence (DNA): TGTGCCAGCAGGACGACACGATGGCTGGGGGAAGCTTTCTTT. It yields the protein CASRTTRWLGEAFF.

The chain joins TRBV2 to TRBJ1-1; D is unresolved. The CDR3 extends over 11 amino acids. Germline CDR1 is SNHLY and CDR2 is FYNNEI. Trimming took 10 bases from V and 11 from J, leaving 17 bases between them. CDR3 in amino acids: CATRGSVNAFF. The CDR3 region has the DNA TGTGCCACTCGAGGGTCCGTAAATGCTTTCTTT.

This clonotype was observed a few times. This sequence joins TRBV4-1 and TRBJ2-5, with 10 bases matching TRBD1. CDR3 length: 17 amino acids. Per the germline V gene, CDR1 is MGHRA and CDR2 is YSYEKL. V was clipped by 1 base and J by 5 bases; unmatched bases: 10. CDR3 region: CASSQGPPGQGFETQYF. CDR3 bases: TGCGCCAGCAGCCAAGGCCCTCCGGGACAGGGGTTCGAGACCCAGTACTTC.

In its sample, this clonotype was seen a few times. The chain uses TRBV29-1 and TRBJ1-2; a possible D gene is TRBD1 (5 bases). With 3 bases removed from V and 0 bases from J, the gap between germline ends came to 17 bases. The CDR3 totals 16 residues. The germline V gene encodes CDR1 SQVTM and CDR2 ANQGSEA. In nucleotides, the CDR3 is TGCAGCGTTGAGGGGGAGGCTGATCCTACTAACTATGGCTACACCTTC. Protein product: CSVEGEADPTNYGYTF.

This sequence joins TRBV19 and TRBJ2-7; 9 bases match TRBD1. The germline V gene has CDR1 LNHDA and CDR2 SQIVND (reference sequence). With 2 bases clipped from V and 2 bases from J, the junction kept 4 bases outside the gene matches. The CDR3 loop spans 15 amino acids. The DNA for the CDR3 is TGTGCCAGTAGTATATTCGGGACAGGGCCCTACGAGCAGTACTTC. Protein: CASSIFGTGPYEQYF.